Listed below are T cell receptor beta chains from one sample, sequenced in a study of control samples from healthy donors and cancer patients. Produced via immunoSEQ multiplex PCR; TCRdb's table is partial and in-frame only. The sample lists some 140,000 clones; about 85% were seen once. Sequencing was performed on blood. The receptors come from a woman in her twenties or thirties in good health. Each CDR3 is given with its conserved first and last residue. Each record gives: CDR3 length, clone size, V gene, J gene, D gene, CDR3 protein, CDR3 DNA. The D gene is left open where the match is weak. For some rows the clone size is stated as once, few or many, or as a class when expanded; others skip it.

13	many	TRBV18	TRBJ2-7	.	CASSTPSTREQYF	TGTGCCAGCTCAACCCCAAGTACCCGCGAGCAGTACTTC
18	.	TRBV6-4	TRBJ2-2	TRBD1	CASSKSFAGQGNTGELFF	TGTGCCAGCAGTAAGTCTTTTGCCGGACAGGGCAACACCGGGGAGCTGTTTTTT
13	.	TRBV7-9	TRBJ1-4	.	CASSPRIGEKLFF	TGTGCCAGCAGCCCCCGGATCGGGGAAAAACTGTTTTTT
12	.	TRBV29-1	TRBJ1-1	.	CSVPGRGTEAFF	TGCAGCGTCCCGGGGAGAGGAACTGAAGCTTTCTTT
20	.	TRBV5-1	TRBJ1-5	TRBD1	CASSSQRPRDRGSFDQPQHF	TGCGCCAGCAGCTCACAACGCCCACGGGACAGGGGGTCTTTTGATCAGCCCCAGCATTTT
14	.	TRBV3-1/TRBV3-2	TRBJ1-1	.	CASSQGVYATEAFF	TGTGCCAGCAGCCAAGGGGTATATGCCACTGAAGCTTTCTTT
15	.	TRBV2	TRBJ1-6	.	CASSERQGSSSPLHF	TGTGCCAGCAGTGAAAGGCAGGGAAGTAGTTCACCCCTCCACTTT
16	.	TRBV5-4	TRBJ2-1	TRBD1	CASTQPGQGDRGEQFF	TGTGCCAGCACCCAACCCGGACAGGGGGATCGGGGTGAGCAGTTCTTC
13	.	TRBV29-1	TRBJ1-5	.	CSVGGRSGQPQHF	TGCAGCGTTGGGGGCAGGTCTGGGCAGCCCCAGCATTTT
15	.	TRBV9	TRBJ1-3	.	CASSVAHSYGNTIYF	TGTGCCAGCAGCGTAGCACACAGCTATGGAAACACCATATATTTT
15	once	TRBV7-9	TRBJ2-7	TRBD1	CASSLLVSGTGEQYF	TGTGCCAGCAGCTTACTGGTCTCAGGGACAGGCGAGCAGTACTTC
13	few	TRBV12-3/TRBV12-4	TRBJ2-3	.	CASSFAHQDTQYF	TGTGCCAGCAGTTTCGCCCACCAAGATACGCAGTATTTT
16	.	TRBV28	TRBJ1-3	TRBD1	CASSLPGTGSGNTIYF	TGTGCCAGCAGTCTCCCTGGGACAGGGAGTGGAAACACCATATATTTT
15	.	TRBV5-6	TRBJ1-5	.	CASSLGGRSNQPQHF	TGTGCCAGCAGCTTGGGGGGGCGTAGCAATCAGCCCCAGCATTTT
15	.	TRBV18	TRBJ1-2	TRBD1	CASSIQGAGFYGYTF	TGTGCCAGCTCAATTCAGGGGGCTGGGTTCTATGGCTACACCTTC
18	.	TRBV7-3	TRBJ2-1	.	CASSLRSVTGSKGDEQFF	TGTGCCAGCAGCTTACGATCGGTCACCGGGTCAAAGGGGGATGAGCAGTTCTTC
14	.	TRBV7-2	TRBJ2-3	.	CASSLAMGLQGQYF	TGTGCCAGCAGCCTGGCAATGGGGCTCCAAGGGCAGTATTTT
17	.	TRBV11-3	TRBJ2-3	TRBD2	CASSLNPEGQRGGTQYF	TGTGCCAGCAGCTTAAATCCGGAGGGCCAGCGGGGCGGTACGCAGTATTTT
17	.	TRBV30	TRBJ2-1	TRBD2	CACTHPGTSGTYNEQFF	TGTGCCTGCACACATCCCGGGACTAGCGGGACCTACAATGAGCAGTTCTTC
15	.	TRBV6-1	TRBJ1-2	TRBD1	CASSDFGQERHGYTF	TGTGCCAGCAGTGATTTCGGACAGGAAAGGCATGGCTACACCTTC
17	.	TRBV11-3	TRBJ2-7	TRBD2	CASSFPIAQRGNYEQYF	TGTGCCAGCAGCTTCCCTATCGCCCAGCGGGGGAACTACGAGCAGTACTTC
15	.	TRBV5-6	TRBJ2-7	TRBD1	CASSSPHRGLYEQYF	TGTGCCAGCAGCTCACCGCACAGGGGGCTGTACGAGCAGTACTTC
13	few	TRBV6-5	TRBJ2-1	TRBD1	CASGTGENNEQFF	TGTGCCAGCGGGACAGGGGAAAACAATGAGCAGTTCTTC
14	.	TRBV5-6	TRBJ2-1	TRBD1	CASIRGTQGREQFF	TGTGCCAGCATCAGGGGGACCCAGGGACGGGAGCAGTTCTTC
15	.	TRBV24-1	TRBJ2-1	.	CATSPGTDFPLEQFF	TGTGCCACCAGTCCCGGGACTGATTTTCCCCTGGAGCAGTTCTTC
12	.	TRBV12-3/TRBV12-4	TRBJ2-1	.	CASSETYNEQFF	TGTGCCAGCAGTGAAACTTACAATGAGCAGTTCTTC
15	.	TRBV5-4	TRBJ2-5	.	CASSLLTGDRETQYF	TGTGCCAGCAGCTTGCTGACGGGAGACCGGGAGACCCAGTACTTC
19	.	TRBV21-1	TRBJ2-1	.	CASSLHGRLARIGTNEQFF	TGTGCCAGCAGCCTCCACGGTAGGCTAGCGCGCATCGGGACTAATGAGCAGTTCTTC
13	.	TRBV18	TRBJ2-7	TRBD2	CASSPAGGFEQYF	TGTGCCAGCTCACCGGCGGGAGGGTTCGAGCAGTACTTC
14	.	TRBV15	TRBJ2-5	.	CATRKSRPEETQYF	TGTGCCACCAGGAAGAGTCGGCCGGAAGAGACCCAGTACTTC
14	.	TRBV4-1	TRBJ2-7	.	CASSQRGEAYEQYF	TGCGCCAGCAGCCAGCGAGGAGAAGCCTACGAGCAGTACTTC
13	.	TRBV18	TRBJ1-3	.	CASSPPSGNTIYF	TGTGCCAGCTCACCACCCTCTGGAAACACCATATATTTT
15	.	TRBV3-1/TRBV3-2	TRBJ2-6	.	CASSPSSSGANVLTF	TGTGCCAGCAGCCCATCTTCGTCTGGGGCCAACGTCCTGACTTTC
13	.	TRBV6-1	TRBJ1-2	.	CASSEIRNYGYTF	TGTGCCAGCAGTGAAATAAGGAACTATGGCTACACCTTC
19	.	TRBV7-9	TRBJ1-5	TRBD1	CASSFAGTGSFKSNQPQHF	TGTGCCAGCAGCTTTGCCGGGACAGGGAGCTTTAAGAGCAATCAGCCCCAGCATTTT
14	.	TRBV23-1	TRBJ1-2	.	CASSQSSANYGYTF	TGCGCCAGCAGTCAATCGTCAGCAAACTATGGCTACACCTTC
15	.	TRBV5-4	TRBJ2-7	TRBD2	CASSSISGQGYEQYF	TGTGCCAGCAGCTCAATTAGCGGGCAAGGTTACGAGCAGTACTTC
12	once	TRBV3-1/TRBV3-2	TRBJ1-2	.	CASSQREYGYTF	TGTGCCAGCAGCCAAAGGGAATATGGCTACACCTTC
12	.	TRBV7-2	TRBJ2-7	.	CASSLFSDEQYF	TGTGCCAGCAGCTTATTCTCTGACGAGCAGTACTTC
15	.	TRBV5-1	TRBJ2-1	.	CASSLGGGLSDEQFF	TGCGCCAGCAGCTTGGGTGGGGGGCTGAGCGATGAGCAGTTCTTC
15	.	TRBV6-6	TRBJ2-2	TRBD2	CATTLTSGNTGELFF	TGTGCCACCACTTTGACTAGCGGGAACACCGGGGAGCTGTTTTTT
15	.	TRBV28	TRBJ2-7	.	CASSLLGGSSYEQYF	TGTGCCAGCAGTTTATTGGGCGGAAGCTCCTACGAGCAGTACTTC
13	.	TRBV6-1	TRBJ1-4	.	CASSREDGEKLFF	TGTGCCAGCAGCAGAGAGGACGGCGAAAAACTGTTTTTT
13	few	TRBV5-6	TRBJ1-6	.	CASSLDRNSPLHF	TGTGCCAGCAGCTTGGACAGGAATTCACCCCTCCACTTT
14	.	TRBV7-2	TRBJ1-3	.	CASSPQSSGNTIYF	TGTGCCAGCAGCCCTCAGTCCTCTGGAAACACCATATATTTT
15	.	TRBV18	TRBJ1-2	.	CASSTTDGDYYGYTF	TGTGCCAGCTCTACAACGGACGGGGATTACTATGGCTACACCTTC
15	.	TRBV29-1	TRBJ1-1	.	CSVDGLPGQNTEAFF	TGCAGCGTTGACGGGCTTCCTGGACAGAACACTGAAGCTTTCTTT
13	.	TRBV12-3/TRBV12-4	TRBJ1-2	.	CASSPLGGQGYTF	TGTGCCAGCAGTCCCCTCGGGGGGCAGGGCTACACCTTC
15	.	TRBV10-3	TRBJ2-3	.	CAISGAGLSTDTQYF	TGTGCCATCAGTGGGGCGGGACTCAGCACAGATACGCAGTATTTT
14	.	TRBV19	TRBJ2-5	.	CASSIDRGGETQYF	TGTGCCAGTAGTATCGATAGGGGGGGAGAGACCCAGTACTTC
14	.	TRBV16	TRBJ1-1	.	CASSPWGGTTEAFF	TGTGCCAGCAGCCCCTGGGGGGGAACCACTGAAGCTTTCTTT
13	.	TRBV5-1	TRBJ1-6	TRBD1	CASSTDRGTPLHF	TGCGCCAGCAGCACCGACAGGGGTACACCCCTCCACTTT
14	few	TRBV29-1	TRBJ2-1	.	CSVGTLLSYNEQFF	TGCAGCGTTGGTACCCTTTTGTCCTACAATGAGCAGTTCTTC
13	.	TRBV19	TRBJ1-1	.	CASSNLGFTEAFF	TGTGCCAGTAGTAATCTGGGGTTCACTGAAGCTTTCTTT
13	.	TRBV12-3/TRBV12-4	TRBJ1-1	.	CASSFSMNTEAFF	TGTGCCAGCAGTTTTAGCATGAACACTGAAGCTTTCTTT
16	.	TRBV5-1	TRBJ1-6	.	CASSLDAGSYNSPLHF	TGCGCCAGCAGCTTGGACGCGGGCTCCTATAATTCACCCCTCCACTTT
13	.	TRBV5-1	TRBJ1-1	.	CASSVQGSTEAFF	TGCGCCAGCAGCGTTCAGGGGAGCACTGAAGCTTTCTTT